One TCR beta chain is described in this entry. Original processing notes: Amplifying reference gene primers gave estimates of nucleated cell counts. The data were produced by immunoSEQ multiplex PCR, yet TCRdb's version contains in-frame clones alone and is incomplete. V and J calls and clone size are those listed in that table; D and trimming were worked out from the DNA. This table holds under 200,000 clones, 75% to 85% found once. Germline trimming cut 7 bases from V and 1 base from J; bases unmatched to any gene: 5. This CDR3 region has 14 residues. Germline assignment: CDR1 MNHEY and CDR2 SMNVEV (reference sequence). This record belongs to a study of blood T cell repertoires in COVID-19. Study details: Samples of COVID-19 (acute and convalescent) were obtained from the United States, Italy and Spain. The cDNA or gDNA used as material had been derived from T cells, B-cell-depleted T cells, or PBMCs.

The specimen was peripheral blood. The receptor was derived from a man aged 55 to 70 with acute or convalescent COVID-19. The J gene is TRBJ1-1, the V gene TRBV27; 8 bases fit TRBD1. CDR3 sequence (DNA): TGTGCCAGCACCGACAGGGGTCCGAACACTGAAGCTTTCTTT. This sequence encodes CASTDRGPNTEAFF.